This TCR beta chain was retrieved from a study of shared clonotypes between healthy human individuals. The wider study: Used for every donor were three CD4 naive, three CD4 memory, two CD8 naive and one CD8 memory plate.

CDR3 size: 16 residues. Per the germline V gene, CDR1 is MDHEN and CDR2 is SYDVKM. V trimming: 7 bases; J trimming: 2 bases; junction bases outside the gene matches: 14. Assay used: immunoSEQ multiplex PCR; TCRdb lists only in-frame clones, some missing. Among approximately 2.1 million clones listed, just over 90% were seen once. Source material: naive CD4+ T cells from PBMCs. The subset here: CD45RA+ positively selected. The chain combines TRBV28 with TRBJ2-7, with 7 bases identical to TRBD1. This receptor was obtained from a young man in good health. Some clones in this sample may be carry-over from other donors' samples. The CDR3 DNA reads TGTGCCAGCACAAAATTAAAGACAGGGTGGACCTACGAGCAGTACTTC. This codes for CASTKLKTGWTYEQYF.